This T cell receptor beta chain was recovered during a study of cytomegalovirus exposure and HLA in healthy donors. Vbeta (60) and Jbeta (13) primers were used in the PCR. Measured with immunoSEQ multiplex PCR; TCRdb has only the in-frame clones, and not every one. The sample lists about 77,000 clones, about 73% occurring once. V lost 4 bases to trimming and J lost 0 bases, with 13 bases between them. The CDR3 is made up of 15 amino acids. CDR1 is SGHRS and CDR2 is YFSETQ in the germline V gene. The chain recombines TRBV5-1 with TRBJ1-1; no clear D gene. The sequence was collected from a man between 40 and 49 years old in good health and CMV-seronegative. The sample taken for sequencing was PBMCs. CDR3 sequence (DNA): TGCGCCAGCAGCCTTGGCCGTATGTTGAACACTGAAGCTTTCTTT. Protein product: CASSLGRMLNTEAFF.